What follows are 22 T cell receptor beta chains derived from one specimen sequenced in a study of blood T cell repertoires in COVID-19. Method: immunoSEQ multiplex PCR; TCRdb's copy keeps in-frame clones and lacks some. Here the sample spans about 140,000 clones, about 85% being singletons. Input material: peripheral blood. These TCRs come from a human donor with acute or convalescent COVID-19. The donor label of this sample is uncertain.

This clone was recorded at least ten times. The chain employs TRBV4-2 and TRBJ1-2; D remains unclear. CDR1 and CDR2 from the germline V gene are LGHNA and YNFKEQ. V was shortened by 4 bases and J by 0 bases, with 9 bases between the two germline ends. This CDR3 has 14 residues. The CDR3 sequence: CASSREVTNYGYTF. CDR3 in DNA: TGTGCCAGCAGCCGCGAAGTGACTAACTATGGCTACACCTTC.

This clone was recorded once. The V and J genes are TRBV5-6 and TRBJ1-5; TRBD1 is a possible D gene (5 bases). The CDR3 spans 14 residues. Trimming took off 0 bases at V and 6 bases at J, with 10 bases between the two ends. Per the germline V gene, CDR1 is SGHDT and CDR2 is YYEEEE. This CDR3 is CASSLAQGGQPQHF. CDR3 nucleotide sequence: TGTGCCAGCAGCTTGGCCCAGGGAGGTCAGCCCCAGCATTTT.

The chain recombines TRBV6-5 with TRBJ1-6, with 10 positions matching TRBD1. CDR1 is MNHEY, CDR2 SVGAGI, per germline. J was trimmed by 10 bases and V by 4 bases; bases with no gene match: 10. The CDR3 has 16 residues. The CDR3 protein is CASSLGNPGQGSPLHF. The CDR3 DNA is TGTGCCAGCAGTTTAGGTAATCCGGGACAGGGGTCACCCCTCCACTTT.

CDR3 DNA sequence: TGTGCCTGGGGCGGAACTGGAAACACCATATATTTT. Protein: CAWGGTGNTIYF. The rearrangement uses TRBV30 and TRBJ1-3; D gene unclear. The CDR3 is made up of 12 amino acids. Per the germline V gene, CDR1 is GTSNPN and CDR2 is SVGIG (reference sequence). Trimming stripped 5 bases from V and 2 bases from J, with 7 bases between. Supplemented by reference TRBV30 and TRBJ1-3, the full variable domain reads SQTIHQWPATLVQPVGSPLSLECTVEGTSNPNLYWYRQAAGRGLQLLFYSVGIGQISSEVPQNLSASRPQDRQFILSSKKLLLSDSGFYLCAWGGTGNTIYFGEGSWLTVV.

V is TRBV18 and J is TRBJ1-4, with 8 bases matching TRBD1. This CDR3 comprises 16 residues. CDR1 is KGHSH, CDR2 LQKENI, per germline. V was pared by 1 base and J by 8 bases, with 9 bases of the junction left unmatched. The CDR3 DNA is TGTGCCAGCTCACCACTCGACAGGGGATGGGGCGAAAAACTGTTTTTT. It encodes CASSPLDRGWGEKLFF.

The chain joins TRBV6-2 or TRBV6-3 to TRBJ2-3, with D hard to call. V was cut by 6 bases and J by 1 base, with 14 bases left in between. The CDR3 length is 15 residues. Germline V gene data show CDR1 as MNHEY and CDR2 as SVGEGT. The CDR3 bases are TGTGCCAGCAGCCCCCGGTCACGGGGCACAGATACGCAGTATTTT. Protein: CASSPRSRGTDTQYF.

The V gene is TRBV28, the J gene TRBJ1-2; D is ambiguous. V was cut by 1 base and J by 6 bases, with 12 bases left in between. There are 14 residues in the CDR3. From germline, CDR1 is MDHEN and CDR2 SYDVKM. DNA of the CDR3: TGTGCCAGCAGTTTATTGGGGAGGCTTAATGGCTACACCTTC. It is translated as CASSLLGRLNGYTF.

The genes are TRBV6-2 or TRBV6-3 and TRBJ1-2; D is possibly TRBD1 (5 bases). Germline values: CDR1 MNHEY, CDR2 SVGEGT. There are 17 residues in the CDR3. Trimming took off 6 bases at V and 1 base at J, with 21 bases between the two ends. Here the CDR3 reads CASSPWGGGGINYGYTF. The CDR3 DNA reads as TGTGCCAGCAGCCCTTGGGGCGGCGGGGGAATTAACTATGGCTACACCTTC.

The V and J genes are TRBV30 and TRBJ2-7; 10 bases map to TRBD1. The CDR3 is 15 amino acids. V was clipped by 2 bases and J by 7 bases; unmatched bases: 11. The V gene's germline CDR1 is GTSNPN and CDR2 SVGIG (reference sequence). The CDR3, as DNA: TGTGCCTGGAGTTCCGGGACAGGGGCCTTGAGGGAGCAGTACTTC. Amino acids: CAWSSGTGALREQYF.

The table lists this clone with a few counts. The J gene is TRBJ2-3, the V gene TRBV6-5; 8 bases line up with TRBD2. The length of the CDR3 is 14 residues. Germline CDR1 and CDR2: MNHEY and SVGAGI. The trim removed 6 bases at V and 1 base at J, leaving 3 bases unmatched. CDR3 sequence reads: CASRPTSGTDTQYF. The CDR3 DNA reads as TGTGCCAGCAGGCCGACTAGCGGCACAGATACGCAGTATTTT.

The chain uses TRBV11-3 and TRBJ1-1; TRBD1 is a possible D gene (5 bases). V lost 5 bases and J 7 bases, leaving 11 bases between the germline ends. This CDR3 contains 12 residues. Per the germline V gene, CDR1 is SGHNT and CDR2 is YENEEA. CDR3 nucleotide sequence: TGTGCCAGCAGCGCAGGGATAGGTGAAGCTTTCTTT. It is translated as CASSAGIGEAFF.

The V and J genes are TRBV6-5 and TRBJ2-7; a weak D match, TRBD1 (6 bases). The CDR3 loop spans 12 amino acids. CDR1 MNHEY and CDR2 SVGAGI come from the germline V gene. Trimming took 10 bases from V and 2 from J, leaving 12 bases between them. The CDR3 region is CATGTQAYEQYF. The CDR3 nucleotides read TGTGCCACGGGGACACAAGCCTACGAGCAGTACTTC.

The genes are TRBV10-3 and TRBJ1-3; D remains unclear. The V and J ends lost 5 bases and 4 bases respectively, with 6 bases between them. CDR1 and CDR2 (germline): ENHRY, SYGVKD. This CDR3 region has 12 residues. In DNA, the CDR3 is TGTGCCATCAGTACAACGGGAAACACCATATATTTT. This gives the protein CAISTTGNTIYF.

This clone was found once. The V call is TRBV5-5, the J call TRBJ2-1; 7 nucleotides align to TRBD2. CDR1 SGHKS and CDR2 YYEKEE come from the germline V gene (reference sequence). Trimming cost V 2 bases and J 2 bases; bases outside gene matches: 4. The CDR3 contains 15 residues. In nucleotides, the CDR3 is TGTGCCAGCAGCTTCCGTCTAGCGGCCTACAATGAGCAGTTCTTC. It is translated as CASSFRLAAYNEQFF.

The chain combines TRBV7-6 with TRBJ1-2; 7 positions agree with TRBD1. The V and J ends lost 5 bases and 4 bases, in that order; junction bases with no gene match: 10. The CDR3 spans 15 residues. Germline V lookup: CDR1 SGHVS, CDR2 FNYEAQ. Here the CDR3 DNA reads TGTGCCAGCAGCCAAGGACAGGAACCTTCCTATGGCTACACCTTC. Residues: CASSQGQEPSYGYTF.

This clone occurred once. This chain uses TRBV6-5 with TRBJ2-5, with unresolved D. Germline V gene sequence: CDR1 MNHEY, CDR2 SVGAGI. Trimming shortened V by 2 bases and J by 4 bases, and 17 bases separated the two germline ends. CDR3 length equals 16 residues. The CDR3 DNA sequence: TGTGCCAGCAGTTACGCCGCTAGAGGATCTAGAGAGACCCAGTACTTC. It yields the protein CASSYAARGSRETQYF.

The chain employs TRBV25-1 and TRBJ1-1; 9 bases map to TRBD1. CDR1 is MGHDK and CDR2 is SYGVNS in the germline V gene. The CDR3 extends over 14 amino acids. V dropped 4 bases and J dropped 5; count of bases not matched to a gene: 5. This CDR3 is CASSADRGRTEAFF. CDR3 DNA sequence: TGTGCCAGCAGTGCAGACAGGGGGAGAACTGAAGCTTTCTTT.

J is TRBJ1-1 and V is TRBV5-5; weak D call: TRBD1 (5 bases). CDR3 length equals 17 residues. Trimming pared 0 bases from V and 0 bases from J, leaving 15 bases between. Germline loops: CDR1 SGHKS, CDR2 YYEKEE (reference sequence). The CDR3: CASSLVGQALLNTEAFF. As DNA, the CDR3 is TGTGCCAGCAGCTTGGTGGGGCAGGCGCTATTGAACACTGAAGCTTTCTTT.

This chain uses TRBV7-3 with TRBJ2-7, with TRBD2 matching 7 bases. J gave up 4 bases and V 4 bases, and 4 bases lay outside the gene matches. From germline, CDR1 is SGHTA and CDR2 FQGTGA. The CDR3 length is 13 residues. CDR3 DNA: TGTGCCAGCAGCTCAAACGGGGGGTACGAGCAGTACTTC. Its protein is CASSSNGGYEQYF.

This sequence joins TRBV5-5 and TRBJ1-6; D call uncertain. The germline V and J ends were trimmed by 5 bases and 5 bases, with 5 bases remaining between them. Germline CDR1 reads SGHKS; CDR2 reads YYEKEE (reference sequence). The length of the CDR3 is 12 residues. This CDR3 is CASSSNNSPLHF. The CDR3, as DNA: TGTGCCAGCAGTTCTAATAATTCACCCCTCCACTTT.

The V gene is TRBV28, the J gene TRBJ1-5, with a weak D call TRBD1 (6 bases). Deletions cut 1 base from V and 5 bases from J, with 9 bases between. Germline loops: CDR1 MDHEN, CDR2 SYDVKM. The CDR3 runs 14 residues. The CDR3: CASSLYGGDQPQHF. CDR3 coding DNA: TGTGCCAGCAGTTTATATGGGGGCGATCAGCCCCAGCATTTT.

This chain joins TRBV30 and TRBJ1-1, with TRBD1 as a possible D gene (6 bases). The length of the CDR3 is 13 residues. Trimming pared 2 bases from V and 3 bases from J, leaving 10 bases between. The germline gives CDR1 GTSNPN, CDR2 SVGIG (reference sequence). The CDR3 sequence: CAWSRQEHTEAFF. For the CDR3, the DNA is TGTGCCTGGAGTAGACAGGAGCACACTGAAGCTTTCTTT.